This T cell receptor beta chain stems from a study of blood T cell repertoires in COVID-19. As for the study in general: Samples taken during acute and convalescent COVID-19 were collected in the United States, Italy and Spain.

TCRdb's table, derived via immunoSEQ multiplex PCR, lists solely in-frame clones and lacks some. The sample lists about 84,000 clones, over 80% occurring once. The CDR3 is made up of 13 amino acids. The germline CDR1 and CDR2 sequences are MDHEN and SYDVKM. The germline V and J ends were trimmed by 10 bases and 3 bases, with 15 bases remaining between them. This clone was seen only a few times. The sample was peripheral blood. This clonotype originated in a woman older than 75 with acute or convalescent COVID-19. The V call is TRBV28, the J call TRBJ1-2; D is undetermined. CDR3: CAIRGSVDYGYTF. The CDR3 coding sequence is TGTGCCATCCGAGGGTCGGTTGACTATGGCTACACCTTC.